This T cell receptor (beta chain) originates from a study of blood T cell repertoires in COVID-19. Study at large: Specimens from acute and convalescent COVID-19 originated in the United States, Italy and Spain.

Trimming stripped 2 bases from V and 2 bases from J, with 16 bases between. In germline, CDR1 is SEHNR, CDR2 FQNEAQ (reference sequence). The CDR3 totals 16 residues. Assay used: immunoSEQ multiplex PCR; TCRdb lists only in-frame clones, some missing. The sample carries 150,000 to 200,000 clones, around 79% recorded once. This clone has a handful of counts. The chain couples TRBV7-9 to TRBJ2-7; perhaps TRBD2 as D (7 bases). Sequencing was performed on peripheral blood. The clonotype comes from a man between 50 and 59 years old who had recovered from COVID-19. The CDR3 DNA reads as TGTGCCAGCAGCTTATCGGGGGCGGGAGTGCCCTACGAGCAGTACTTC. It yields the protein CASSLSGAGVPYEQYF.